Listed below are T cell receptor beta chains from one sample, sequenced in a study of response to subunit inactivated influenza vaccine. TCRdb reanalysed the RT-PCR reads using MiXCR and keeps one entry per CDR3 protein. The repertoire holds hundreds of thousands of distinct CDR3 sequences, with 20% to 25% as singletons. The material was PBMCs from blood, obtained less than 22 months after vaccination. The source of these receptors is a man in his fifties or sixties who received an inactivated influenza vaccine. The CDR3 runs from the conserved cysteine through the conserved F or W. D genes are given only for firm matches. Only part of the rows carry a size: once, few, many, or a class if the clone is expanded.

j_call	clone_size	d_call	v_call	cdr3_nt	cdr3_aa
TRBJ1-1	many	NA	TRBV28	TGTGCCAGCACAATCGAACAGGGTAACACTGAAGCTTTCTTT	CASTIEQGNTEAFF
TRBJ1-3	many	TRBD1	TRBV7-9	TGTGCCAGCAGCCGAGACAGGGCTGGAAACACCATATATTTT	CASSRDRAGNTIYF
TRBJ2-1	NA	NA	TRBV19	TGTGCCAGTAGTATAGGTTCACGGCCACTTTACAATGAGCAGTTCTTC	CASSIGSRPLYNEQFF
TRBJ1-1	many	NA	TRBV5-1	TGCGCCAGCAGCTTTTCGAACGGAGAAATGAACACTGAAGCTTTCTTT	CASSFSNGEMNTEAFF
TRBJ1-3	few	NA	TRBV4-2	TGTGCCAGCAGCCAAGAGCGGGGAGCTTCTGGAAACACCATATATTTT	CASSQERGASGNTIYF
TRBJ1-1	few	NA	TRBV5-1	TGCGCCAGCAGCACCGGGACAAAATCCGAAGCTTTCTTT	CASSTGTKSEAFF
TRBJ1-5	many	NA	TRBV7-8	TGTGCCAGCAGCTTAGGGAAGTATCAGCCCCAGCATTTT	CASSLGKYQPQHF
TRBJ1-1	many	TRBD1	TRBV19	TGTGCCAGTAGTATGCGCCCAGGACAGGGGACCACTGAAGCTTTCTTT	CASSMRPGQGTTEAFF
TRBJ1-1	few	NA	TRBV10-3	TGTGCCATCGGGGGGGCGCTGAACACTGAAGCTTTCTTT	CAIGGALNTEAFF
TRBJ1-1	few	NA	TRBV7-8	TGTGCCAGTGGGAGGGGGGCTGAAGCTTTCTTT	CASGRGAEAFF
TRBJ1-4	few	NA	TRBV4-3	TGCGCCAGCAGCCAGGAGAGGGGGTCTGCTCGTGAAAAACTGTTTTTT	CASSQERGSAREKLFF
TRBJ1-1	few	NA	TRBV4-1	TGCGCCAGCAGCCAAGACCAAGGGGGGGGCTTCACTGAAGCTTTCTTT	CASSQDQGGGFTEAFF
TRBJ1-4	few	TRBD1	TRBV19	TGTGCCAGTACGAGCCGGGACAGCAATGAAAAACTGTTTTTT	CASTSRDSNEKLFF
TRBJ1-6	NA	NA	TRBV20-1	TGCAGTGCTAGAGAAGGGGCCCGAAATTCACCCCTCCACTTT	CSAREGARNSPLHF
TRBJ1-2	few	TRBD1	TRBV7-2	TGTGCCAGCAGCCCTTCAAGGGACAGGGTGTCTAGTTACACCTTC	CASSPSRDRVSSYTF